Reported below is one T cell receptor beta chain. The sample comes from a study of monozygotic twins with inflammatory bowel disease. A template switching step added UMIs, each with a 6-nucleotide sample barcode. TCRdb re-called the 5' RACE reads; one entry per CDR3 protein, DNA not given. The sample totals over 110,000 distinct CDR3 sequences. CDR1 and CDR2 from the germline V gene are LNHNV and YYDKDF (reference sequence). This CDR3 region has 13 residues. V and J are TRBV15 and TRBJ2-7. Sequencing was done on a sample of blood. This sequence originates from a human donor with ulcerative colitis or Crohn's disease, or a healthy co-twin of an affected twin (not recorded which). CDR3 sequence: CATSRTPEREQYF.